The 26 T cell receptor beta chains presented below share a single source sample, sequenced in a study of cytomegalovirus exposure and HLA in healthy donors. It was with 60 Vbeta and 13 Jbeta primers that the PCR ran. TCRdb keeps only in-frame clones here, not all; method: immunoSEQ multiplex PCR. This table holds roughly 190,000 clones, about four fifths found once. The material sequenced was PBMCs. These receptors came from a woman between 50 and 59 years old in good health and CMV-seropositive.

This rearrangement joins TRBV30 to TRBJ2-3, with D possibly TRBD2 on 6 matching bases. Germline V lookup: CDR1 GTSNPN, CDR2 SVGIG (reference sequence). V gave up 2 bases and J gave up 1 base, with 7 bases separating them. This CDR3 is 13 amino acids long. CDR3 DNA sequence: TGTGCCTGGAGTTGGGAGGGCACAGATACGCAGTATTTT. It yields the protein CAWSWEGTDTQYF.

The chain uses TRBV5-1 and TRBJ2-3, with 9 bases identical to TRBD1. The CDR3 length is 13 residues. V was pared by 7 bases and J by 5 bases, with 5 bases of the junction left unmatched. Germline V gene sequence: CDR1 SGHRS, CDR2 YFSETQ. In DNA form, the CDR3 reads TGCGCCAGCCGCGGACAGGGGATAGATACGCAGTATTTT. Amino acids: CASRGQGIDTQYF.

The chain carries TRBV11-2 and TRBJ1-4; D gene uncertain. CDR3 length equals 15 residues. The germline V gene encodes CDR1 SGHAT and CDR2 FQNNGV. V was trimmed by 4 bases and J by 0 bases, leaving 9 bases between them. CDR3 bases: TGTGCCAGCAGCTCCCAAGCTGCAACTAATGAAAAACTGTTTTTT. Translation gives CASSSQAATNEKLFF.

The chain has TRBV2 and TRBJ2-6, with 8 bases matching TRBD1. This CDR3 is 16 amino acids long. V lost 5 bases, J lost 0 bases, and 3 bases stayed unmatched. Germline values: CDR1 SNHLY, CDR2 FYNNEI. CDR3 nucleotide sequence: TGTGCCAGCAGTAGGGACAGGCACTCTGGGGCCAACGTCCTGACTTTC. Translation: CASSRDRHSGANVLTF. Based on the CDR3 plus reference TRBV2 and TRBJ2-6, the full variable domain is EPEVTQTPSHQVTQMGQEVILRCVPISNHLYFYWYRQILGQKVEFLVSFYNNEISEKSEIFDDQFSVERPDGSNFTLKIRSTKLEDSAMYFCASSRDRHSGANVLTFGAGSRLTVL.

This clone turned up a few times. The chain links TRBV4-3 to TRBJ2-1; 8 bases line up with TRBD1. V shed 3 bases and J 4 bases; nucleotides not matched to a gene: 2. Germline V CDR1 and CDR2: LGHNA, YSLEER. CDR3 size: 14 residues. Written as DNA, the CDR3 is TGCGCCAGCAGCCACGACAGGGGTTACAATGAGCAGTTCTTC. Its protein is CASSHDRGYNEQFF.

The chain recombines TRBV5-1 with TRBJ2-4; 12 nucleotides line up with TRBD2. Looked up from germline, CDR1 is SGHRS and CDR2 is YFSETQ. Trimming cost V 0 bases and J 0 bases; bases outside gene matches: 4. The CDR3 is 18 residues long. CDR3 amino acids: CASSLVLAGGLAKNIQYF. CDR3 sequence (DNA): TGCGCCAGCAGCTTGGTACTAGCGGGGGGTCTAGCCAAAAACATTCAGTACTTC. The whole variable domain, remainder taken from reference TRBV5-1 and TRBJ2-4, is KAGVTQTPRYLIKTRGQQVTLSCSPISGHRSVSWYQQTPGQGLQFLFEYFSETQRNKGNFPGRFSGRQFSNSRSEMNVSTLELGDSALYLCASSLVLAGGLAKNIQYFGAGTRLSVL.

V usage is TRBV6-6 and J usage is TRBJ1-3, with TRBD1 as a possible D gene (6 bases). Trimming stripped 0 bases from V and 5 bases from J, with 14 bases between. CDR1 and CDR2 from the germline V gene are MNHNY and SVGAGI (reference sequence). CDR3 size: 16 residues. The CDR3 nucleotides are TGTGCCAGCAGTTACTCGATGGGCAGGGGAAGAAACACCATATATTTT. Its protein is CASSYSMGRGRNTIYF.

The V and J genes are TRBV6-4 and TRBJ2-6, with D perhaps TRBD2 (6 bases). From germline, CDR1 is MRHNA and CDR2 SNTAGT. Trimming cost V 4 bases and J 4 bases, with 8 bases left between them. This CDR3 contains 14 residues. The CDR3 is CASSAGVGANVLTF. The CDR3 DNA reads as TGTGCCAGCAGTGCGGGGGTGGGGGCCAACGTCCTGACTTTC.

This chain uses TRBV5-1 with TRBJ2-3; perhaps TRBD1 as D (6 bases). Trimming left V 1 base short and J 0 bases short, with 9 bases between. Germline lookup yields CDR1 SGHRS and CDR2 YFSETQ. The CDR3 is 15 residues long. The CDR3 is CASSLQGMSTDTQYF. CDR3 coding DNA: TGCGCCAGCAGCTTGCAGGGGATGAGCACAGATACGCAGTATTTT.

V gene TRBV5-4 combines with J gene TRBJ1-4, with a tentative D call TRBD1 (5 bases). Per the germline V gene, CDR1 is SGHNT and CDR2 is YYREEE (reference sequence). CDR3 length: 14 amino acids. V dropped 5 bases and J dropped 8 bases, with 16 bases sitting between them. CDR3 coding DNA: TGTGCCAGCAGGATTGACAGTGGAGGGGAAAAACTGTTTTTT. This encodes CASRIDSGGEKLFF.

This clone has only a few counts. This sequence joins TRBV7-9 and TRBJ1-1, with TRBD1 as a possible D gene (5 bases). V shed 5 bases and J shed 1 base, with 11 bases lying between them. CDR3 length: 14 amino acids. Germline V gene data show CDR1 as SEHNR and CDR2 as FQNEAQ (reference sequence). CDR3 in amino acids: CASSLRDANTEAFF. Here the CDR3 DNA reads TGTGCCAGCAGCCTCAGGGATGCGAACACTGAAGCTTTCTTT.

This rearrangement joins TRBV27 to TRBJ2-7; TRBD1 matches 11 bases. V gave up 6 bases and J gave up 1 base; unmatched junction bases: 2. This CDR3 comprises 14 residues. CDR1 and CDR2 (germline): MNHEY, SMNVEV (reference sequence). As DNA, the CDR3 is TGTGCCAGCAGAGGACAGGGGGCGTCCTACGAGCAGTACTTC. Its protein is CASRGQGASYEQYF.

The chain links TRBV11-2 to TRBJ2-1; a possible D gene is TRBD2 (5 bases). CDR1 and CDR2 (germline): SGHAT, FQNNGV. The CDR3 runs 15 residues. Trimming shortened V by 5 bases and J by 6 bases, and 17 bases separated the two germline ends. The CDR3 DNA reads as TGTGCCAGCAGCCCACCAGGTGAGCGGTTCAATGAGCAGTTCTTC. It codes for CASSPPGERFNEQFF.

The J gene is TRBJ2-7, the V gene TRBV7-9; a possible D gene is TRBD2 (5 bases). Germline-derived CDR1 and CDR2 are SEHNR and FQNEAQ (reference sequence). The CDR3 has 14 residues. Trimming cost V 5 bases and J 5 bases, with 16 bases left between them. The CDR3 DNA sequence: TGTGCCAGCAGCCGAGTTACGGAGGCCCACGAGCAGTACTTC. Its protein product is CASSRVTEAHEQYF.

CDR3 coding DNA: TGCAGCGTCGGTGGGCCCAGAGAAGATGGCTACACCTTC. Its translation is CSVGGPREDGYTF. V gene TRBV29-1 combines with J gene TRBJ1-2; D gene uncertain. Germline CDR1 is SQVTM and CDR2 is ANQGSEA. V was shortened by 6 bases and J by 6 bases, with 17 bases between the two germline ends. This CDR3 is built from 13 residues.

The DNA of the CDR3 is TGTGCCAGTGGCTCGTATGGCTACACCTTC. It translates to CASGSYGYTF. The chain recombines TRBV19 with TRBJ1-2; D unresolved. V was trimmed by 8 bases and J by 5 bases, leaving 6 bases between them. Germline V gene sequence: CDR1 LNHDA, CDR2 SQIVND (reference sequence). This CDR3 spans 10 amino acids.

CDR3 protein: CSAAKVTRFNGYTF. In DNA form, the CDR3 reads TGCAGCGCCGCTAAAGTGACCAGGTTCAATGGCTACACCTTC. The chain links TRBV29-1 to TRBJ1-2, with D uncertain. CDR3 length: 14 amino acids. Trimming removed 7 bases from V and 6 bases from J, with 21 bases in between. The germline V gene encodes CDR1 SQVTM and CDR2 ANQGSEA.

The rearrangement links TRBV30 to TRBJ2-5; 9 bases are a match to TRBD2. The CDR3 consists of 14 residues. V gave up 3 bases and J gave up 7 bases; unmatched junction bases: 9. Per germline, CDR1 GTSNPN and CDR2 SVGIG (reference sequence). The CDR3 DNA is TGTGCCTGGAGATTAGCGGGGGCTCCGGCGACCCAGTACTTC. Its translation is CAWRLAGAPATQYF. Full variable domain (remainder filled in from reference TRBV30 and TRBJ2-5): SQTIHQWPATLVQPVGSPLSLECTVEGTSNPNLYWYRQAAGRGLQLLFYSVGIGQISSEVPQNLSASRPQDRQFILSSKKLLLSDSGFYLCAWRLAGAPATQYFGPGTRLLVL.

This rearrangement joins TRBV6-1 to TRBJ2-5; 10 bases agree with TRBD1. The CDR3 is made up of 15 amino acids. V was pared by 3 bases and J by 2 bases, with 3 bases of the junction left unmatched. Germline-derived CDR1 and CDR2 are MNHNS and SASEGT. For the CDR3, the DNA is TGTGCCAGCAGTGATGGGACAGGGGCTCAAGAGACCCAGTACTTC. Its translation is CASSDGTGAQETQYF.

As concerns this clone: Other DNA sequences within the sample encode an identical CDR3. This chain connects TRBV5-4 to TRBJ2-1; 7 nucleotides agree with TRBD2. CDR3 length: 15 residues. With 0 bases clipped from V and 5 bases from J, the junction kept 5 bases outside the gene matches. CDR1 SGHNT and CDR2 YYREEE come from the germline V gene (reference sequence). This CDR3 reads CASSLGGRAHNEQFF. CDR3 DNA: TGTGCCAGCAGCTTGGGGGGGAGGGCCCACAATGAGCAGTTCTTC.

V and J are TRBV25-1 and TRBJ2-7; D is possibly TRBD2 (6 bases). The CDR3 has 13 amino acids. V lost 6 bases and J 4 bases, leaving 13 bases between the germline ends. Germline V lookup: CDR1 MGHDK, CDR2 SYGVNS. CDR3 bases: TGTGCCAGCAGCGCCCTCGGGGGATACGAGCAGTACTTC. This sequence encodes CASSALGGYEQYF.

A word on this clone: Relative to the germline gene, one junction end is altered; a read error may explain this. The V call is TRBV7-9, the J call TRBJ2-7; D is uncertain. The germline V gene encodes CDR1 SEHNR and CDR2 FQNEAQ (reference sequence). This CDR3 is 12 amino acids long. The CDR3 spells CSSSSGTYEQYF. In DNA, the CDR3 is TGTTCCAGCAGCTCAGGAACCTACGAGCAGTACTTC. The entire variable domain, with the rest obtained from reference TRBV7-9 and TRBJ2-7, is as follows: DTGVSQNPRHKITKRGQNVTFRCDPISEHNRLYWYRQTLGQGPEFLTYFQNEAQLEKSRLLSDRFSAERPKGSFSTLEIQRTEQGDSAMYLCSSSSGTYEQYFGPGTRLTVT.

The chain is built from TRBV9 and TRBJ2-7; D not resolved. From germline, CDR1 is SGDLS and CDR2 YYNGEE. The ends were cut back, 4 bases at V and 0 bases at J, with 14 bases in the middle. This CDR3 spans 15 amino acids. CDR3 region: CASSSSRSLSYEQYF. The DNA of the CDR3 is TGTGCCAGCAGCTCCTCGCGGAGTCTCTCCTACGAGCAGTACTTC.

CDR3 in DNA: TGTGCCAGCAGACCCGGGACAGCAAATTCACCCCTCCACTTT. Its translation: CASRPGTANSPLHF. The chain links TRBV28 to TRBJ1-6, with 7 bases that match TRBD1. Germline loops: CDR1 MDHEN, CDR2 SYDVKM. The V gene end was trimmed by 6 bases and the J gene end by 7 bases; junction bases not matched to a gene: 6. The CDR3 sequence is 14 residues long.

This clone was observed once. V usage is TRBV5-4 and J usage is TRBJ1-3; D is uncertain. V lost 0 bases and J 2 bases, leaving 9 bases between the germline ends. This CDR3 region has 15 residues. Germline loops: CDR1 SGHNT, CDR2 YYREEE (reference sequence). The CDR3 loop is CASSLVGSTGNTIYF. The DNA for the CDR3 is TGTGCCAGCAGCTTGGTGGGCAGCACTGGAAACACCATATATTTT.

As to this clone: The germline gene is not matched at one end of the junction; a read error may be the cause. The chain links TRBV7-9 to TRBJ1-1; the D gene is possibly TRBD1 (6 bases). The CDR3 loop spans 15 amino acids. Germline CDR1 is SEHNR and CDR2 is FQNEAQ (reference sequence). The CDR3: CSSSLRQVMNTEAFF. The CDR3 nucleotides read TGTTCCAGCAGCCTGCGACAGGTTATGAACACTGAAGCTTTCTTT.